Shown below are 2 T cell receptor beta chains from a single sample sequenced in a study of cytomegalovirus exposure and HLA in healthy donors. Both 60 Vbeta primers and 13 Jbeta primers went into the PCR. Sequenced by immunoSEQ multiplex PCR; TCRdb stores in-frame clones only, minus some. Here the sample spans 100,000 or so clones, around 80% being singletons. Specimen: PBMCs. The receptors derive from a woman in her 40s in good health and CMV-seronegative.

The V call is TRBV28, the J call TRBJ2-1; unclear D gene. V dropped 6 bases and J dropped 6 bases, with 6 bases sitting between them. From germline, CDR1 is MDHEN and CDR2 SYDVKM. The CDR3 consists of 11 residues. The CDR3 loop reads CASSVFNEQFF. CDR3 in DNA: TGTGCCAGCAGCGTCTTCAATGAGCAGTTCTTC.

The rearrangement uses TRBV21-1 and TRBJ2-3; the table names TRBD2, a call not compared with the DNA. TRBV21-1 is a documented pseudogene. This CDR3 has 16 amino acids. The DNA of the CDR3 is TGTGCCAGCACCCTTACTGGAGTTCCTAGCACAGATACGCAGTATTTT. Its translation: CASTLTGVPSTDTQYF.